These 27 T cell receptor beta chains came from one sample sequenced in a study of CXCR3-negative and CXCR3-positive naive CD8 T cells. The study's findings and limits: CXCR3-positive naive cells carried more hydrophobic TRB CDR3s than CXCR3-negative ones.

These receptors' antigens are unknown. Through 5' RACE with UMI labels, the TRB cDNA libraries were prepared. From its re-call of the 5' RACE reads, TCRdb lists each CDR3 protein once, without DNA. The data include some 140,000 distinct CDR3 sequences; the top ten clones carry just under 0.5%. The sample was naive CXCR3+ CD8+ T cells from blood. Specified subset: CD45RO-CCR7+CD27+CD95- naive CD8+ T cells expressing CXCR3 (TNR3+). The receptor source for this set is a human donor in good health. Some clones in this sample may be carry-over from other donors' samples.

V is TRBV20-1 and J is TRBJ1-1; the D call from TCRdb, TRBD1, cannot be confirmed without DNA. The CDR3 extends over 15 amino acids. Germline V gene lookup returns CDR1 DFQATT and CDR2 SNEGSKA (reference sequence). The CDR3 spells CSASFTGIGYTEAFF.

The V and J genes are TRBV3-1 and TRBJ2-3. The CDR3 runs 11 residues. Germline CDR1 reads LGHDT; CDR2 reads YNNKEL (reference sequence). The CDR3 here is CASSQGDTQYF.

The chain carries TRBV7-9 and TRBJ1-1. There are 11 residues in the CDR3. Looked up from germline, CDR1 is SEHNR and CDR2 is FQNEAQ (reference sequence). CDR3 loop: CASSFTNEGLF.

This sequence joins TRBV7-9 and TRBJ2-3. The CDR3 length is 12 residues. Per germline, CDR1 SEHNR and CDR2 FQNEAQ (reference sequence). CDR3 protein: CASSPTFDTQYF. Variable domain in full (rest from reference TRBV7-9 and TRBJ2-3): DTGVSQNPRHKITKRGQNVTFRCDPISEHNRLYWYRQTLGQGPEFLTYFQNEAQLEKSRLLSDRFSAERPKGSFSTLEIQRTEQGDSAMYLCASSPTFDTQYFGPGTRLTVL.

This chain links TRBV27 with TRBJ2-1; checking the TCRdb D call of TRBD1 is not possible without DNA. CDR1 is MNHEY and CDR2 is SMNVEV in the germline V gene (reference sequence). This CDR3 region has 14 residues. CDR3 region: CASSLSRGWNEQFF.

V usage is TRBV29-1 and J usage is TRBJ1-2; the TRBD1 assignment by TCRdb is unverifiable without DNA. This CDR3 spans 15 amino acids. The germline gives CDR1 SQVTM, CDR2 ANQGSEA. This chain's CDR3 is CSVEDPARGLDGYTF.

The rearrangement links TRBV7-6 to TRBJ2-7; as DNA is missing, the TRBD2 call by TCRdb cannot be tested. CDR1 SGHVS and CDR2 FNYEAQ come from the germline V gene. This CDR3 is built from 15 residues. The CDR3: CASSPTSSGTYEQYF.

The chain combines TRBV27 with TRBJ1-1; the D call of TRBD1 rests on TCRdb alone, since no DNA is present to check it. Germline CDR1 reads MNHEY; CDR2 reads SMNVEV (reference sequence). The CDR3 spans 13 residues. The CDR3 loop is CASRWDANTEAFF.

The chain uses TRBV5-4 and TRBJ2-1; lacking DNA, the TRBD2 call made by TCRdb goes unchecked. Germline V lookup: CDR1 SGHNT, CDR2 YYREEE (reference sequence). This CDR3 contains 17 residues. CDR3 region: CASSPSPGTSGYNEQFF.

The rearrangement links TRBV12-3 or TRBV12-4 to TRBJ1-4. This CDR3 comprises 13 residues. The chain's CDR3 is CATRDPTNEKLFF.

J is TRBJ1-4 and V is TRBV15. The CDR3 is made up of 15 amino acids. CDR1 is LNHNV and CDR2 is YYDKDF in the germline V gene (reference sequence). CDR3: CATSREGATNEKLFF.

The chain carries TRBV3-1 and TRBJ2-6; TCRdb returns TRBD1, unconfirmable since there is no DNA. Germline CDR1 and CDR2: LGHDT and YNNKEL (reference sequence). The CDR3 runs to 17 residues. The CDR3: CASSQETGLTGANVLTF. Variable domain in full (rest from reference TRBV3-1 and TRBJ2-6): DTAVSQTPKYLVTQMGNDKSIKCEQNLGHDTMYWYKQDSKKFLKIMFSYNNKELIINETVPNRFSPKSPDKAHLNLHINSLELGDSAVYFCASSQETGLTGANVLTFGAGSRLTVL.

This sequence joins TRBV21-1 and TRBJ2-2; the TCRdb call, TRBD1, lacks DNA for checking. TRBV21-1 is reported as a pseudogene. CDR3 length: 14 residues. The CDR3 loop reads CASSTTDYTGELFF.

The rearrangement joins TRBV3-1 to TRBJ2-1; the TRBD2 assignment by TCRdb is unverifiable without DNA. Germline CDR1 is LGHDT and CDR2 is YNNKEL (reference sequence). This CDR3 region has 16 residues. The CDR3 is CASSQREQSPYNEQFF.

The chain joins TRBV7-9 to TRBJ2-1; TCRdb designates TRBD1, a call that cannot be tested without DNA. This CDR3 comprises 14 residues. Germline lookup yields CDR1 SEHNR and CDR2 FQNEAQ (reference sequence). The CDR3: CASSPGRGDNEQFF.

The gene calls are TRBV7-6 and TRBJ2-7; TCRdb gives TRBD2 as the D gene, but with no DNA this cannot be confirmed. CDR3 size: 15 residues. Germline V CDR1 and CDR2: SGHVS, FNYEAQ. CDR3 sequence reads: CASSLQAGLLYEQYF.

The CDR3 protein is CASSLVNAGFEQYF. This chain links TRBV7-9 with TRBJ2-7; the TRBD2 assignment by TCRdb is unverifiable without DNA. This CDR3 has 14 residues. Germline CDR1 and CDR2: SEHNR and FQNEAQ (reference sequence).

The V and J genes are TRBV12-3 or TRBV12-4 and TRBJ2-3; TCRdb's D gene call, TRBD2, goes unchecked for lack of DNA. This CDR3 contains 17 residues. The CDR3 here is CASTSFIGPTPPGTQYF.

The CDR3 protein is CASQEQGSYGYTF. This chain uses TRBV5-1 with TRBJ1-2; TCRdb's assignment of TRBD1 cannot be checked, as there is no DNA. The CDR3 has 13 residues. Germline V lookup: CDR1 SGHRS, CDR2 YFSETQ. Drawing the rest from reference TRBV5-1 and TRBJ1-2, the complete variable domain is KAGVTQTPRYLIKTRGQQVTLSCSPISGHRSVSWYQQTPGQGLQFLFEYFSETQRNKGNFPGRFSGRQFSNSRSEMNVSTLELGDSALYLCASQEQGSYGYTFGSGTRLTVV.

The chain is built from TRBV30 and TRBJ2-1; the D gene TCRdb calls, TRBD1, cannot be checked with no DNA. CDR1 and CDR2 from the germline V gene are GTSNPN and SVGIG (reference sequence). The CDR3 runs to 12 residues. The CDR3 is CAWTTGYNEQFF.

The chain employs TRBV28 and TRBJ2-7; TCRdb gives TRBD2 as the D gene, but with no DNA this cannot be confirmed. The CDR3 totals 15 residues. From germline, CDR1 is MDHEN and CDR2 SYDVKM. The CDR3 protein is CASSPLAGDAYEQYF.

The gene calls are TRBV20-1 and TRBJ2-5; TCRdb selects TRBD2, and the lack of DNA leaves this call unchecked. The CDR3 totals 15 residues. Looked up from germline, CDR1 is DFQATT and CDR2 is SNEGSKA (reference sequence). This CDR3 reads CSARVAGASQETQYF.

CDR3 in amino acids: CASSQAGGNGYGYTF. J is TRBJ1-2 and V is TRBV14; TCRdb returns TRBD1, unconfirmable since there is no DNA. This CDR3 is built from 15 residues. CDR1 and CDR2 from the germline V gene are SGHDN and FVKESK.

V usage is TRBV9 and J usage is TRBJ2-1; TCRdb's D gene call, TRBD2, goes unchecked for lack of DNA. The CDR3 is 16 residues long. Germline V lookup: CDR1 SGDLS, CDR2 YYNGEE. CDR3 amino acids: CASSAPRGGTHNEQFF.

This CDR3 reads CATRDRTNEKLFF. This chain links TRBV6-5 with TRBJ1-4; there is no DNA to check the TCRdb D call of TRBD1. In germline, CDR1 is MNHEY, CDR2 SVGAGI. The CDR3 consists of 13 residues.

The chain has TRBV6-2 or TRBV6-3 and TRBJ1-1. There are 13 residues in the CDR3. CDR1 MNHEY and CDR2 SVGEGT come from the germline V gene. CDR3 sequence reads: CASRIEWGTEAFF.

The chain carries TRBV20-1 and TRBJ2-3; checking the TCRdb D call of TRBD2 is not possible without DNA. From germline, CDR1 is DFQATT and CDR2 SNEGSKA (reference sequence). The CDR3 is 18 amino acids. The CDR3 region is CSARVNFFAGAIADTQYF.